This TCR beta chain was sequenced in a study of blood T cell repertoires in COVID-19. Overall study: Sources were T cells, B-cell-depleted T cells, or PBMCs; the material itself was cDNA or gDNA.

CDR3 length: 13 amino acids. V shed 5 bases and J 9 bases; nucleotides not matched to a gene: 6. Germline CDR1 reads MNHEY; CDR2 reads SVGEGT. Everyone who took part was roughly 18 to 89 years old, and they came from fewer than 25 US areas. Per the original methods: Estimation of nucleated cell counts was performed using reference gene primer amplification. The protocol was immunoSEQ multiplex PCR, while the TCRdb copy is restricted to in-frame clones and leaves out a portion. From that table come the V and J calls and clone size; the DNA was used to work out D and trimming. The profile shows under 200,000 clones, 84% of them singletons.

The chain has TRBV6-2 or TRBV6-3 and TRBJ2-1, with 8 bases matching TRBD2. Material for sequencing was PBMCs or T cells enriched from blood (not recorded which). This TCR derives from a woman in her forties or fifties who had recovered from COVID-19. CDR3 residues: CASSSGSRVEQFF. CDR3 in DNA: TGTGCCAGCAGTAGCGGGAGTAGAGTTGAGCAGTTCTTC.